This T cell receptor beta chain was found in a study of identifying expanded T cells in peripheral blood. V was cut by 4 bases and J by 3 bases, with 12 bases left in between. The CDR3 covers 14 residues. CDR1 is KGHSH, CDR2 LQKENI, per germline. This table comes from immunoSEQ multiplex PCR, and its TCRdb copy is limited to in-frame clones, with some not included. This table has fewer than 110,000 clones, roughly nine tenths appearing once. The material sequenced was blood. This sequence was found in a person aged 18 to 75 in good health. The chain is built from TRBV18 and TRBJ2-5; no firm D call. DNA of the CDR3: TGTGCCAGCTCACAGGAATACCGAGAAGAGACCCAGTACTTC. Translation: CASSQEYREETQYF.